The T cell receptor beta chain described here comes from a study of cytomegalovirus exposure and HLA in healthy donors. V trimming: 2 bases; J trimming: 3 bases; junction bases outside the gene matches: 7. Germline V lookup: CDR1 SGHRS, CDR2 YFSETQ. The CDR3 consists of 16 residues. On this clone itself: Its specificity is unknown.

Broader study findings: Cytomegalovirus-associated TCR beta chains were listed, numbering around 150. The classifier was said to identify cytomegalovirus status with high specificity and sensitivity.

Assay used: immunoSEQ multiplex PCR; TCRdb lists only in-frame clones, some missing. The sample holds some 250,000 clones; 90% are singletons and the top ten take about 0.36%. The chain uses TRBV5-1 and TRBJ1-1; 10 nucleotides line up with TRBD1. This receptor was obtained from a young woman in good health and CMV-seronegative. Material for sequencing was PBMCs. CDR3 nucleotide sequence: TGCGCCAGCAGCTTCGAGACAGGGGGCGGCTACACTGAAGCTTTCTTT. This gives the protein CASSFETGGGYTEAFF.